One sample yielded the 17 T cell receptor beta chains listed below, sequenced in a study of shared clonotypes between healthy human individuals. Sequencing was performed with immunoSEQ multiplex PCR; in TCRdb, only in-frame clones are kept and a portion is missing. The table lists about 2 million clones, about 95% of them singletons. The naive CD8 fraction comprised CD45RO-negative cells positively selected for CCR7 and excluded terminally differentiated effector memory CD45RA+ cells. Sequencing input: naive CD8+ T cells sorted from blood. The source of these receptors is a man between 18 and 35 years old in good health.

The CDR3 protein is CASSLALGDTEAFF. Here the CDR3 DNA reads TGTGCCAGCAGCTTAGCTCTCGGGGACACTGAAGCTTTCTTT. This rearrangement joins TRBV11-2 to TRBJ1-1; unclear D gene. This CDR3 spans 14 amino acids. In germline, CDR1 is SGHAT, CDR2 FQNNGV. Trimming pared 1 base from V and 3 bases from J, leaving 9 bases between.

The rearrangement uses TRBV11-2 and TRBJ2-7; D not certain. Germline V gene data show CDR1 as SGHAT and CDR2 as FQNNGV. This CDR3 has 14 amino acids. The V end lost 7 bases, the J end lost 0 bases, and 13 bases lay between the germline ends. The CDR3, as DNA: TGTGCCAGCACCCTCGATTCCGGCTCCTACGAGCAGTACTTC. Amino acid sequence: CASTLDSGSYEQYF.

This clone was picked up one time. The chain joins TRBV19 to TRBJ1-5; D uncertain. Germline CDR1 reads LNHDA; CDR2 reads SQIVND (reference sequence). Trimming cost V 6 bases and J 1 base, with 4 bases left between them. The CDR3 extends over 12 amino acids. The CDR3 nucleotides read TGTGCCAGTAGGCCCAGCAATCAGCCCCAGCATTTT. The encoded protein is CASRPSNQPQHF.

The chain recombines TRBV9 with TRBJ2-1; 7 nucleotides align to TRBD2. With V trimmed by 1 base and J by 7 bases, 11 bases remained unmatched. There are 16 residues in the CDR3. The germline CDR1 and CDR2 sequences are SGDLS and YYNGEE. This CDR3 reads CASSVWAGEFVNEQFF. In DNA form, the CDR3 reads TGTGCCAGCAGCGTATGGGCGGGGGAGTTCGTAAATGAGCAGTTCTTC.

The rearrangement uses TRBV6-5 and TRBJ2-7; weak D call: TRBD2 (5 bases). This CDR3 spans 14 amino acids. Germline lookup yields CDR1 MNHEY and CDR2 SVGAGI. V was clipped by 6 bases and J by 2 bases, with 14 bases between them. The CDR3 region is CASSVNQEAYEQYF. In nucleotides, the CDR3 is TGTGCCAGCAGCGTCAATCAGGAGGCCTACGAGCAGTACTTC.

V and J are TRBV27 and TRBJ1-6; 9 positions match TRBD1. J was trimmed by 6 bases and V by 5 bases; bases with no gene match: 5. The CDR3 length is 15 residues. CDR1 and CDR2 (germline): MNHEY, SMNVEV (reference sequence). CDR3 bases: TGTGCCAGCAGTCCCGGGACAGGGTTTAATTCACCCCTCCACTTT. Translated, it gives CASSPGTGFNSPLHF.

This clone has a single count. CDR3 sequence: CASSLGQGNEQYF. DNA for the CDR3: TGTGCCAGCAGCCTCGGACAGGGGAACGAGCAGTACTTC. The V call is TRBV7-2, the J call TRBJ2-7; 9 nucleotides line up with TRBD1. The V gene's germline CDR1 is SGHTA and CDR2 FQGNSA. This CDR3 is 13 amino acids long. V shed 5 bases and J 5 bases; nucleotides not matched to a gene: 4. Supplemented by reference TRBV7-2 and TRBJ2-7, the full variable domain reads GAGVSQSPSNKVTEKGKDVELRCDPISGHTALYWYRQSLGQGLEFLIYFQGNSAPDKSGLPSDRFSAERTGGSVSTLTIQRTQQEDSAVYLCASSLGQGNEQYFGPGTRLTVT.

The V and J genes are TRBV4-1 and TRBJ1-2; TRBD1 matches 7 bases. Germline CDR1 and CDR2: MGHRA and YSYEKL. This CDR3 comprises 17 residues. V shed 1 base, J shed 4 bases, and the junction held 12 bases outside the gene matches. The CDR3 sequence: CASSQAPTGQPTYGYTF. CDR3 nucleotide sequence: TGCGCCAGCAGCCAAGCCCCCACGGGACAGCCGACCTATGGCTACACCTTC.

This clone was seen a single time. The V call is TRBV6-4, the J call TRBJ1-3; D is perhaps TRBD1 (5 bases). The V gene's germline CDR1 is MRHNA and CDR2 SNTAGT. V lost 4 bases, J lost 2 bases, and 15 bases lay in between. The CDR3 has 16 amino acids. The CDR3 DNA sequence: TGTGCCAGCAGTGCGACGGCAGGGCAGGCTGGAAACACCATATATTTT. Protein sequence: CASSATAGQAGNTIYF.

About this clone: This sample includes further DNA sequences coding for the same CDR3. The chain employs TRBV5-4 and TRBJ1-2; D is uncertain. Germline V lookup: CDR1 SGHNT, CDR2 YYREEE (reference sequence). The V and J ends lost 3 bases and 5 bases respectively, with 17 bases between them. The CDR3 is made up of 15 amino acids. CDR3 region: CASSSSTPVGYGYTF. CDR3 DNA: TGTGCCAGCAGCTCGTCAACACCGGTGGGGTATGGCTACACCTTC.

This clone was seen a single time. CDR3 protein: CASSVAGLAPHEQFF. The DNA for the CDR3 is TGTGCCAGCAGCGTAGCGGGACTAGCCCCCCATGAGCAGTTCTTC. The V and J genes are TRBV9 and TRBJ2-1; 9 nucleotides align to TRBD2. This CDR3 contains 15 residues. Looked up from germline, CDR1 is SGDLS and CDR2 is YYNGEE. V gave up 0 bases and J gave up 8 bases; unmatched junction bases: 6.

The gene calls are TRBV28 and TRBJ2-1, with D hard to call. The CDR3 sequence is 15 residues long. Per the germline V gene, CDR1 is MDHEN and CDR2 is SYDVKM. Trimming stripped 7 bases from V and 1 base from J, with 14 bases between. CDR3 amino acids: CASTALGVSYNEQFF. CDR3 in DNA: TGTGCCAGCACGGCTTTAGGAGTTTCCTACAATGAGCAGTTCTTC.

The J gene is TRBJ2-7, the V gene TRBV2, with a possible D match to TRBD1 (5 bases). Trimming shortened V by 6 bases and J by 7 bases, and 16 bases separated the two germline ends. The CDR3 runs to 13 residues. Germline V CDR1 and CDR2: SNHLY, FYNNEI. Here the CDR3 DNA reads TGTGCCAGCAGCCCGCCGCCAGGGTTGGAGCAGTACTTC. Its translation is CASSPPPGLEQYF.

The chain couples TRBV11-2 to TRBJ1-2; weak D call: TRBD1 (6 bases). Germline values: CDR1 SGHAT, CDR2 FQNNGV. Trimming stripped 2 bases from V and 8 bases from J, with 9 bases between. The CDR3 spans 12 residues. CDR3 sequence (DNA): TGTGCCAGCAGCTTAACAGGGAACGGCTACACCTTC. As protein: CASSLTGNGYTF.

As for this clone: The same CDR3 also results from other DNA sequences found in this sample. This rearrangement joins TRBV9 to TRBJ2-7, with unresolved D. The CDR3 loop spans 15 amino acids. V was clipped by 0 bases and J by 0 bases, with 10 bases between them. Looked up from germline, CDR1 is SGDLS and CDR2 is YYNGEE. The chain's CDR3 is CASSVGGASSYEQYF. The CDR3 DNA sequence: TGTGCCAGCAGCGTAGGCGGCGCATCCTCCTACGAGCAGTACTTC. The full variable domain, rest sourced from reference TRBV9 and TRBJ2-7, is DSGVTQTPKHLITATGQRVTLRCSPRSGDLSVYWYQQSLDQGLQFLIQYYNGEERAKGNILERFSAQQFPDLHSELNLSSLELGDSALYFCASSVGGASSYEQYFGPGTRLTVT.

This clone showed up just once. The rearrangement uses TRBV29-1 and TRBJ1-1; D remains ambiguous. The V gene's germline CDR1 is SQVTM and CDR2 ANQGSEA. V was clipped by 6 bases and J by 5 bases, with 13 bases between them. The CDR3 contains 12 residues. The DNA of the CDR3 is TGCAGCGTGACGTCCCGGGTTACTGAAGCTTTCTTT. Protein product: CSVTSRVTEAFF.

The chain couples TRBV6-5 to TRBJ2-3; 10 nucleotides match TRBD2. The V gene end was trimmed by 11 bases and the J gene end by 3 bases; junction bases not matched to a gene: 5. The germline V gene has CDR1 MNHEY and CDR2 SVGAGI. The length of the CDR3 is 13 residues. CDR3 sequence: CASTGLATDTQYF. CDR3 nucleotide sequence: TGTGCCTCCACGGGACTAGCGACAGATACGCAGTATTTT.